A selection of T cell receptor beta chains follows, all from one sample in a study of cytomegalovirus exposure and HLA in healthy donors. TCRdb keeps only in-frame clones here, not all; method: immunoSEQ multiplex PCR. The repertoire has 100,000 to 150,000 clones, roughly 89% of them found once; the top ten carry about 1.2%. The sample consisted of PBMCs. The receptors originated from a woman aged 18-29 years in good health and CMV-seronegative. The CDR3 runs from the conserved cysteine through the conserved F or W. A D gene is named only where the DNA matches it firmly. Clone sizes are given selectively: once, few, many, or a class where the clone is expanded.

>TRBJ1-2|16|TRBD1|TRBV4-1|.
CASSQDHPTGIYGYTF
TGCGCCAGCAGCCAAGACCACCCGACAGGGATCTATGGCTACACCTTC
>TRBJ1-5|20|.|TRBV27|.
CASTLLILLEGAREDQPQHF
TGTGCCAGCACTCTTCTAATCCTCCTGGAGGGAGCCCGGGAGGATCAGCCCCAGCATTTT
>TRBJ1-2|14|.|TRBV6-6|.
CASSGEAGFRGYTF
TGTGCCAGCAGCGGGGAGGCAGGGTTTCGGGGCTACACCTTC
>TRBJ1-1|14|.|TRBV7-6|few
CASSPTGTFTEAFF
TGTGCCAGCAGCCCGACAGGTACATTCACTGAAGCTTTCTTT
>TRBJ1-6|16|.|TRBV5-4|.
CASSLWGGSYNSPLHF
TGTGCCAGCAGCTTGTGGGGGGGATCCTATAATTCACCCCTCCACTTT
>TRBJ1-2|14|.|TRBV12-5|.
CARRERTGGGGYTF
TGTGCTAGACGAGAGAGAACGGGGGGAGGTGGCTACACCTTC
>TRBJ1-5|14|.|TRBV6-1|.
CASSARGYNQPQHF
TGTGCCAGCAGTGCCAGGGGTTACAATCAGCCCCAGCATTTT
>TRBJ1-4|12|.|TRBV4-1|.
CASNRVNEKLFF
TGCGCCAGCAACCGGGTTAATGAAAAACTGTTTTTT
>TRBJ2-5|12|.|TRBV14|few
CASSQLLRPQYF
TGTGCCAGCAGCCAATTACTACGCCCCCAGTACTTC
>TRBJ2-1|14|.|TRBV2|.
CASSEQGSAGEQFF
TGTGCCAGCAGTGAGCAGGGGTCCGCCGGGGAGCAGTTCTTC
>TRBJ2-3|19|TRBD1|TRBV23-1|.
CASSQRQGQSTYTTDTQYF
TGCGCCAGCAGTCAACGACAGGGGCAATCCACTTATACCACAGATACGCAGTATTTT
>TRBJ2-3|19|TRBD2|TRBV7-2|.
CASSSPLAGQTIITDTQYF
TGTGCCAGCAGCTCCCCACTAGCGGGGCAAACTATAATAACAGATACGCAGTATTTT
>TRBJ2-1|15|.|TRBV5-4|.
CASSPLRGADNEQFF
TGTGCCAGCAGCCCCCTTCGGGGGGCGGACAATGAGCAGTTCTTC